Detailed here is one TCR beta chain. The specificity of this receptor is unknown. Base qualities were left out, and no much larger clone turns up one base away. Other DNA sequences of this sample code for an identical CDR3. This entry is derived from a study of cytomegalovirus exposure and HLA in healthy donors (dated by TCRdb to about 2017). In terms of the full investigation: According to a later analysis, the 120 or so validation repertoires were produced on the same platform as the 666 repertoires of the first cohort. To predict cytomegalovirus infection status, the study combined high-throughput TCR immunosequencing, statistical association of individual TCRs with disease status, and machine learning. Besides the first cohort of around 700 subjects, a separate validation cohort made up of roughly 120 different subjects was used. The study aimed to test whether cataloging public T cell receptors could reveal signatures of past pathogen exposure. The research as a whole found: According to the authors, the approach could potentially be generalized to other disease states and immunological phenotypes. Across donors, most TCR sequences were observed very rarely, whereas some public TCRs were present in many individuals. The classifier was reported to diagnose cytomegalovirus status with high specificity and sensitivity in both the original cohort and the validation cohort. In vitro tests confirmed that a few of the cytomegalovirus-associated TCR beta chains recognize cytomegalovirus antigens. A total of 150 to 200 TCR beta chains were listed by the study as associated with cytomegalovirus. In a later analysis, TCRs clustered in the first cohort were found to also tend to co-occur in the roughly 120 validation repertoires, with approximately 95% of cluster scores above 0. A later analysis lacked HLA typing for the validation cohort, so it scored co-occurrence in that cohort across all 130 or so repertoires.

From a lookup of the germline V gene, CDR1 and CDR2 are MDHEN and SYDVKM. Between the V and J ends, shortened by 3 bases and 0 bases respectively, the junction contains 6 bases. CDR3 length: 13 amino acids, cysteine to phenylalanine. Of all the DNA, just the CDR3 is kept, 39 bases in frame from base 1. Separate from the approximately 730-subject first cohort, the validation cohort of roughly 110 subjects was the group to which the donors belonged. Receptors were amplified or captured by the immunoSEQ multiplex PCR assay. The paper's processing steps were these. A statistical classification framework was developed to diagnose cytomegalovirus status using the catalog of TCR beta chain sequences. Not all clones reach the TCRdb copy of this immuneACCESS table, which keeps in-frame sequences only. Checked studies attribute under half of the gap to unresolved V genes and leave the rest unexplained. V, J and clone size were drawn from that table, and D and trimming were deduced from the DNA. In this sample the table shows about 60,000 clones, approximately 96% of which occur a single time. The ten most abundant clones make up around 0.83% of the sample.

This sequence originates from a man aged 18 to 30 in good health and CMV-seronegative. The V and J genes are TRBV28 and TRBJ2-7, with the D gene uncertain. The sequencing sample was made of PBMCs. The CDR3: CASSLPGSYEQYF. The sequenced DNA: TGTGCCAGCAGTTTGCCAGGCTCCTACGAGCAGTACTTC.